The clone carrying this T cell receptor beta chain was detected once. Through a sample-barcoded 5' primer and a J-beta primer mix, a second PCR was run for roughly 6 to 12 cycles. Via MiXCR, TCRdb re-called the 5' RACE reads, giving one row per CDR3 protein. The table lists about 970,000 distinct CDR3 sequences, just over 50% of them singletons, with about 21% in the top ten. The sample belongs to a study of blood T cells in healthy people across ages. The ends were cut back, 4 bases at V and 0 bases at J, with 10 bases in the middle. The CDR3 is made up of 16 amino acids. CDR1 KGHSH and CDR2 LQKENI come from the germline V gene.

What was sequenced was blood. The clonotype originates from a woman aged 60 to 75 in good health. V is TRBV18 and J is TRBJ2-6; no firm D call. CDR3 protein: CASSQLDLSGANVLTF. As DNA, the CDR3 is TGTGCCAGCTCACAACTCGACCTCTCTGGGGCCAACGTCCTGACTTTC.